These 27 T cell receptor beta chains were all obtained from the same sample, sequenced in a study of T cell responses to AZD1222 COVID-19 vaccine. This table comes from immunoSEQ multiplex PCR, and its TCRdb copy is limited to in-frame clones, with some not included. Among 130,000 or so clones listed, 91% were seen once. This specimen consisted of peripheral blood, obtained on day 0 of AZD1222 vaccination. The source is an adult in good health.

The J gene is TRBJ2-3, the V gene TRBV12-3 or TRBV12-4; D not certain. The CDR3 is 13 amino acids. V was pared by 3 bases and J by 4 bases, with 8 bases between. The CDR3 reads CASSLLGPDTQYF. The DNA for the CDR3 is TGTGCCAGCAGTTTGCTTGGGCCAGATACGCAGTATTTT.

The chain combines TRBV7-9 with TRBJ2-1, with TRBD1 matching over 8 bases. V shed 5 bases and J 5 bases; nucleotides not matched to a gene: 8. Germline loops: CDR1 SEHNR, CDR2 FQNEAQ (reference sequence). This CDR3 is 15 amino acids long. The CDR3 DNA follows: TGTGCCAGCAGCCACCTCGAGACAGGGGACAATGAGCAGTTCTTC. It translates to CASSHLETGDNEQFF.

The chain recombines TRBV29-1 with TRBJ1-2; TRBD1 is a possible D gene (5 bases). Germline CDR1 SQVTM, CDR2 ANQGSEA. V was trimmed by 3 bases and J by 3 bases, leaving 11 bases between them. CDR3 length: 13 residues. CDR3 DNA: TGCAGCGTTGACAGGGAAGCGGACTATGGCTACACCTTC. It specifies CSVDREADYGYTF.

The V gene is TRBV18, the J gene TRBJ1-6, with 7 bases identical to TRBD1. CDR1 is KGHSH, CDR2 LQKENI, per germline. The V segment lost 4 bases and the J segment 0 bases; nucleotides outside the gene matches: 0. The CDR3 is made up of 15 amino acids. Written as DNA, the CDR3 is TGTGCCAGCTCACGGGACAGCTCCTATAATTCACCCCTCCACTTT. Translating it yields CASSRDSSYNSPLHF.

The chain joins TRBV30 to TRBJ1-5; TRBD1 matches 7 bases. The CDR3 length is 14 residues. Germline assignment: CDR1 GTSNPN and CDR2 SVGIG (reference sequence). J gave up 2 bases and V 4 bases, and 5 bases lay outside the gene matches. CDR3 protein: CAWNPQGGNQPQHF. The CDR3 DNA sequence: TGTGCCTGGAACCCCCAGGGGGGCAATCAGCCCCAGCATTTT.

This rearrangement joins TRBV7-2 to TRBJ1-4, with D maybe TRBD1 (6 bases). The CDR3 has 15 amino acids. Germline-derived CDR1 and CDR2 are SGHTA and FQGNSA. The V gene lost 7 bases and the J gene lost 4 bases, with 16 bases spanning the gap. The DNA for the CDR3 is TGTGCCAGCAACCGCGGCGGGGGCCTTAATGAAAAACTGTTTTTT. Protein product: CASNRGGGLNEKLFF.

This clone has only a few counts. The V gene is TRBV6-5, the J gene TRBJ1-4; D not certain. V was shortened by 0 bases and J by 11 bases, with 13 bases between the two germline ends. Germline V gene data show CDR1 as MNHEY and CDR2 as SVGAGI. The CDR3 totals 14 residues. The DNA for the CDR3 is TGTGCCAGCAGTTACTCGAATTATGTGGGGAAACTGTTTTTT. It is translated as CASSYSNYVGKLFF.

J is TRBJ2-5 and V is TRBV12-5; TRBD2 might be the D (5 bases). The V and J ends lost 1 base and 2 bases respectively, with 17 bases between them. The germline V gene encodes CDR1 LGHNT and CDR2 FRNRAP. The CDR3 covers 17 residues. The CDR3 nucleotides read TGTGCTAGTGGTTTGGGAACCAGACGGGATACTCAAGAGACCCAGTACTTC. This encodes CASGLGTRRDTQETQYF.

This chain connects TRBV7-9 to TRBJ2-1, with D perhaps TRBD1 (6 bases). V lost 2 bases, J lost 3 bases, and 14 bases lay in between. CDR1 is SEHNR, CDR2 FQNEAQ, per germline (reference sequence). The CDR3 loop spans 16 amino acids. DNA of the CDR3: TGTGCCAGCAGCTTAATTACAGGGAAAGGCTACAATGAGCAGTTCTTC. Translating gives CASSLITGKGYNEQFF.

The chain joins TRBV3-1 (or the pseudogene TRBV3-2) to TRBJ2-7, with 9 bases lining up with TRBD2. This CDR3 contains 17 residues. The V segment lost 2 bases and the J segment 3 bases; nucleotides outside the gene matches: 11. Germline values: CDR1 LGHDT, CDR2 YNNKEL (reference sequence). DNA of the CDR3: TGTGCCAGCAGCCAATTCGCACCCGGACTAGCGAACTACGAGCAGTACTTC. As protein: CASSQFAPGLANYEQYF.

The J gene is TRBJ1-4, the V gene TRBV5-6; TRBD1 might be the D (5 bases). The germline V gene has CDR1 SGHDT and CDR2 YYEEEE. The CDR3 covers 13 residues. Trimming left V 2 bases short and J 8 bases short, with 10 bases between. CDR3 coding DNA: TGTGCCAGCAGCTTTTCCGCAGGGGAAAAACTGTTTTTT. Protein: CASSFSAGEKLFF. Combining the CDR3 with reference TRBV5-6 and TRBJ1-4 gives the whole variable domain DAGVTQSPTHLIKTRGQQVTLRCSPKSGHDTVSWYQQALGQGPQFIFQYYEEEERQRGNFPDRFSGHQFPNYSSELNVNALLLGDSALYLCASSFSAGEKLFFGSGTQLSVL.

Written as DNA, the CDR3 is TGTGCCAGCAGTCCCCAGGGTTCTTCCTACGAGCAGTACTTC. Protein: CASSPQGSSYEQYF. The rearrangement uses TRBV3-1 (or the pseudogene TRBV3-2) and TRBJ2-7, with a weak D call TRBD1 (5 bases). The CDR3 length is 14 residues. The V gene's germline CDR1 is LGHDT and CDR2 YNNKEL (reference sequence). V lost 6 bases to trimming and J lost 1 base, with 13 bases between them.

J is TRBJ1-2 and V is TRBV20-1; no clear D. Germline CDR1 reads DFQATT; CDR2 reads SNEGSKA (reference sequence). The CDR3 has 13 residues. V was pared by 3 bases and J by 3 bases, with 11 bases between. CDR3 loop: CSASRQDYYGYTF. The CDR3 region has the DNA TGCAGTGCTAGTCGTCAGGATTACTATGGCTACACCTTC.

This clone was seen a few times. V gene TRBV15 combines with J gene TRBJ1-1, with a tentative D call TRBD1 (6 bases). Deletions cut 1 base from V and 5 bases from J, with 14 bases between. Germline loops: CDR1 LNHNV, CDR2 YYDKDF (reference sequence). This CDR3 is built from 15 residues. In nucleotides, the CDR3 is TGTGCCACCAGCAGAGGCAGCGGGGGGCAAACTGAAGCTTTCTTT. Amino acids: CATSRGSGGQTEAFF.

The genes are TRBV6-1 and TRBJ2-1; perhaps TRBD2 as D (5 bases). Trimming took off 2 bases at V and 8 bases at J, with 10 bases between the two ends. The germline gives CDR1 MNHNS, CDR2 SASEGT. This CDR3 comprises 13 residues. Here the CDR3 reads CASSEREGHEQFF. The CDR3 DNA sequence: TGTGCCAGCAGTGAAAGAGAGGGCCATGAGCAGTTCTTC.

The chain is built from TRBV9 and TRBJ2-5, with a weak D call TRBD1 (6 bases). Germline loops: CDR1 SGDLS, CDR2 YYNGEE. There are 16 residues in the CDR3. Trimming removed 0 bases at V and 4 bases at J, with 16 bases between. The CDR3 reads CASSVAIQGRAETQYF. CDR3 DNA: TGTGCCAGCAGCGTAGCGATTCAGGGGCGCGCAGAGACCCAGTACTTC.

This rearrangement joins TRBV2 to TRBJ1-5, with D possibly matching TRBD1 (6 bases). The germline V gene has CDR1 SNHLY and CDR2 FYNNEI. Trimming left V 3 bases short and J 4 bases short, with 10 bases between. CDR3 length: 14 amino acids. The CDR3 DNA is TGTGCCAGCAGTGAGGGGGGCCCGAATCAGCCCCAGCATTTT. It codes for CASSEGGPNQPQHF.

The chain recombines TRBV6-5 with TRBJ2-1, with D tentatively TRBD1 or TRBD2 (5 bases each). V dropped 10 bases and J dropped 7 bases, with 14 bases sitting between them. Germline CDR1 MNHEY, CDR2 SVGAGI. The CDR3 extends over 12 amino acids. This CDR3 is CAISFEGNEQFF. The CDR3 DNA reads TGTGCCATCTCCTTTGAGGGGAATGAGCAGTTCTTC.

V gene TRBV5-6 combines with J gene TRBJ1-4; 9 positions match TRBD1. The V gene end was trimmed by 4 bases and the J gene end by 7 bases; junction bases not matched to a gene: 8. This CDR3 has 15 amino acids. Germline loops: CDR1 SGHDT, CDR2 YYEEEE. The CDR3 bases are TGTGCCAGCAGCCCACCGACAGGGGGGGGTGAAAAACTGTTTTTT. It translates to CASSPPTGGGEKLFF.

The chain is built from TRBV18 and TRBJ2-7; TRBD2 might be the D (5 bases). V shed 2 bases and J shed 6 bases, with 17 bases lying between them. This CDR3 has 15 residues. Germline CDR1 is KGHSH and CDR2 is LQKENI. The CDR3 loop is CASSPIGLPEGEQYF. DNA of the CDR3: TGTGCCAGCTCACCAATAGGTCTCCCCGAGGGCGAGCAGTACTTC.

CDR3 residues: CASRTVATQPQHF. In nucleotides, the CDR3 is TGTGCCAGTCGGACAGTAGCAACTCAGCCCCAGCATTTT. The chain carries TRBV19 and TRBJ1-5; D is perhaps TRBD1 (6 bases). CDR1 is LNHDA and CDR2 is SQIVND in the germline V gene (reference sequence). The CDR3 loop spans 13 amino acids. The germline V and J ends were trimmed by 8 bases and 6 bases, with 14 bases remaining between them.

The rearrangement joins TRBV20-1 to TRBJ2-1; D unclear. The ends were cut back, 4 bases at V and 7 bases at J, with 8 bases in the middle. Germline loops: CDR1 DFQATT, CDR2 SNEGSKA (reference sequence). The CDR3 sequence is 11 residues long. The DNA of the CDR3 is TGCAGTGCTAAGCGTCCAAATGAGCAGTTCTTC. Encoded protein: CSAKRPNEQFF.

This clone was seen a handful of times. The genes are TRBV7-9 and TRBJ1-1, with a possible D match to TRBD1 (5 bases). The germline CDR1 and CDR2 sequences are SEHNR and FQNEAQ (reference sequence). V was trimmed by 1 base and J by 6 bases, leaving 9 bases between them. The CDR3 length is 13 residues. As DNA, the CDR3 is TGTGCCAGCAGCTTAGTTGGGGGAGCTGAAGCTTTCTTT. As protein: CASSLVGGAEAFF.

J is TRBJ1-5 and V is TRBV27; D is perhaps TRBD1 (6 bases). The CDR3 covers 15 residues. The ends were cut back, 2 bases at V and 3 bases at J, with 11 bases in the middle. From germline, CDR1 is MNHEY and CDR2 SMNVEV (reference sequence). In DNA, the CDR3 is TGTGCCAGCAGTTTACGGTCAGGGGACAATCAGCCCCAGCATTTT. It specifies CASSLRSGDNQPQHF.

The chain links TRBV7-9 to TRBJ2-7; D might be TRBD2 (5 bases). This CDR3 region has 15 residues. V lost 5 bases, J lost 0 bases, and 14 bases lay in between. Germline assignment: CDR1 SEHNR and CDR2 FQNEAQ (reference sequence). The CDR3 loop is CASSRGEPPSYEQYF. DNA for the CDR3: TGTGCCAGCAGCCGGGGAGAACCTCCCTCCTACGAGCAGTACTTC.

This chain joins TRBV7-9 and TRBJ2-1; 7 bases map to TRBD1. The CDR3 runs to 15 residues. Germline CDR1 and CDR2: SEHNR and FQNEAQ (reference sequence). The ends lost 6 bases at V and 6 bases at J; junction bases unmatched: 11. The CDR3 DNA follows: TGTGCCAGCAGTCACCGGGACAGAGCGACCAATGAGCAGTTCTTC. It specifies CASSHRDRATNEQFF.

The rearrangement links TRBV27 to TRBJ1-2, with 7 bases matching TRBD1. Germline CDR1 MNHEY, CDR2 SMNVEV (reference sequence). CDR3 size: 14 residues. With 4 bases clipped from V and 3 bases from J, the junction kept 5 bases outside the gene matches. The CDR3 nucleotides are TGTGCCAGCAGTTCCGACAGGGCTTACTATGGCTACACCTTC. This gives the protein CASSSDRAYYGYTF.